The entry below gives a single TCR beta chain sequence along with its context. Germline V gives CDR1 SGHRS, CDR2 YFSETQ. V was clipped by 0 bases and J by 5 bases; unmatched bases: 6. This CDR3 is 15 amino acids long. This sample was taken from a study of blood T cell repertoires in COVID-19. Study-level background: The cDNA or gDNA used as material had been derived from T cells, B-cell-depleted T cells, or PBMCs.

Data came from immunoSEQ multiplex PCR; TCRdb stores just in-frame clones and leaves some out. This sample has under 500,000 clones, with 75% to 90% found just once. The sample was peripheral blood. The source is a woman under 40 with acute or convalescent COVID-19. J is TRBJ2-3 and V is TRBV5-1; 7 bases map to TRBD2. CDR3 nucleotides: TGCGCCAGCAGCTTGGGGGACTGGGAGGGAGATACGCAGTATTTT. This gives the protein CASSLGDWEGDTQYF.